This T cell receptor (beta chain) was retrieved from a study of T cells in Graves' hyperthyroidism and ophthalmopathy. Diagnosis relied on clinical symptoms, serum thyroxine and TRAb, thyroid ultrasound and orbital computed tomography. Study outcomes and limitations: A model using 13 V-J features told ophthalmopathy apart from stable hyperthyroidism. Most thyroid clonotypes that were expanded above 0.001 also turned up in blood. Ophthalmopathy, as predicted by the model, came a median about six months after the prediction.

In its sample, this clonotype was seen many times. Its antigen is not identified. V was pared by 1 base and J by 4 bases, with 8 bases between. Germline lookup yields CDR1 SGHRS and CDR2 YFSETQ. The CDR3 is 13 residues long. Researchers took RNA transcripts and amplified the TCR beta CDR3 regions from them. During a first-round RT-PCR of the TCR CDR3, the HTBI primer set was used. MiXCR, applied by TCRdb to the multiplex PCR reads, yields one record per CDR3 protein. This table has approximately 700,000 distinct CDR3 sequences, roughly 46% appearing once. The sequence was collected from an adult man with Graves' disease, either hyperthyroidism or ophthalmopathy (not recorded which). The sample taken for sequencing was peripheral blood or thyroid tissue (not recorded which). The chain combines TRBV5-1 with TRBJ1-1; D ambiguous. The CDR3 DNA follows: TGCGCCAGCAGCTTGTCCTCGTTCACTGAAGCTTTCTTT. This encodes CASSLSSFTEAFF.